A single sample gave rise to the 15 T cell receptor beta chains below, sequenced in a study of cytomegalovirus exposure and HLA in healthy donors (dated by TCRdb to between 2016 and 2019). Library preparation used the immunoSEQ multiplex PCR assay. For the multiplex PCR, a mixture combining 60 forward primers for TCR Vbeta segments and 13 reverse primers for TCR Jbeta segments was used. TCRdb re-hosts the immuneACCESS table, in-frame sequences only. Its copies lack some clones; in the studies checked, an unresolved V gene accounts for under half of them, and the cause for the rest is not known. The sample table contains more than 45,000 clones; only one count was recorded for roughly 80% of them. Around 1.5% of the sample rests with the top ten. Material for sequencing was PBMCs. All receptors derive from a young man in good health and CMV-seronegative.

V and J are TRBV5-1 and TRBJ2-1; 9 nucleotides line up with TRBD1. With V trimmed by 0 bases and J by 3 bases, 1 base remained unmatched. This CDR3 spans 15 amino acids. The germline gives CDR1 SGHRS, CDR2 YFSETQ. CDR3: CASSLGDRDYNEQFF. Here the CDR3 DNA reads TGCGCCAGCAGCTTGGGGGACAGGGACTACAATGAGCAGTTCTTC. Based on the CDR3 plus reference TRBV5-1 and TRBJ2-1, the full variable domain is KAGVTQTPRYLIKTRGQQVTLSCSPISGHRSVSWYQQTPGQGLQFLFEYFSETQRNKGNFPGRFSGRQFSNSRSEMNVSTLELGDSALYLCASSLGDRDYNEQFFGPGTRLTVL.

The V gene is TRBV7-9, the J gene TRBJ1-2; the D gene is possibly TRBD1 (6 bases). The CDR3 has 14 amino acids. Germline-derived CDR1 and CDR2 are SEHNR and FQNEAQ (reference sequence). The ends were cut back, 3 bases at V and 6 bases at J, with 14 bases in the middle. DNA for the CDR3: TGTGCCAGCAGCTTTGGGGGCCTGACAGATGGCTACACCTTC. Its translation: CASSFGGLTDGYTF.

This chain joins TRBV30 and TRBJ2-1; 10 nucleotides line up with TRBD2. Germline CDR1 GTSNPN, CDR2 SVGIG (reference sequence). This CDR3 spans 15 amino acids. V lost 3 bases and J lost 7; bases outside the gene matches: 9. The DNA of the CDR3 is TGTGCCTGGAGAAAGCTAGCGGGGGTTAGGAATGAGCAGTTCTTC. Residues: CAWRKLAGVRNEQFF.

The chain recombines TRBV5-1 with TRBJ2-5; no clear D. V was trimmed by 4 bases and J by 1 base, leaving 14 bases between them. CDR3 length equals 15 residues. The germline V gene encodes CDR1 SGHRS and CDR2 YFSETQ. This CDR3 is CASSMDPRSQETQYF. The CDR3 nucleotides read TGCGCCAGCAGCATGGACCCGCGGTCCCAAGAGACCCAGTACTTC.

This sequence joins TRBV27 and TRBJ2-7; D uncertain. The length of the CDR3 is 16 residues. CDR1 is MNHEY, CDR2 SMNVEV, per germline (reference sequence). V lost 4 bases, J lost 5 bases, and 21 bases lay in between. The CDR3 loop reads CASSSLLRSEKNEQYF. CDR3 nucleotide sequence: TGTGCCAGCAGTTCACTCCTGAGATCCGAAAAAAACGAGCAGTACTTC.

The chain uses TRBV10-3 and TRBJ2-3; 15 bases map to TRBD2. V trimming: 3 bases; J trimming: 3 bases; junction bases outside the gene matches: 4. The germline V gene has CDR1 ENHRY and CDR2 SYGVKD. The CDR3 runs to 17 residues. The DNA of the CDR3 is TGTGCCATCAGTGACCCGGGACTAGCGGGAGGTACAGATACGCAGTATTTT. It codes for CAISDPGLAGGTDTQYF.

DNA of the CDR3: TGTGCCAGCAGCCAGGACAGGGGGCCTCGTGATCAGCCCCAGCATTTT. Translation: CASSQDRGPRDQPQHF. The gene calls are TRBV28 and TRBJ1-5; TRBD1 matches at 11 bases. This CDR3 is 16 amino acids long. The V gene end was trimmed by 6 bases and the J gene end by 5 bases; junction bases not matched to a gene: 9. Germline V gene sequence: CDR1 MDHEN, CDR2 SYDVKM.

The V and J genes are TRBV19 and TRBJ1-1, with 8 bases lining up with TRBD1. The V segment lost 6 bases and the J segment 4 bases; nucleotides outside the gene matches: 4. The CDR3 length is 13 residues. Germline CDR1 is LNHDA and CDR2 is SQIVND (reference sequence). In DNA form, the CDR3 reads TGTGCCAGTAGACCAACAGGGGGCACTGAAGCTTTCTTT. Its translation is CASRPTGGTEAFF.

The chain has TRBV5-1 and TRBJ2-7; possible D gene TRBD1, 6 bases. The CDR3 is 14 residues long. Germline values: CDR1 SGHRS, CDR2 YFSETQ. Between the trimmed V and J ends, which lost 6 bases and 3 bases, there was a span of 16 bases. CDR3 sequence reads: CASNTGRGDYEQYF. DNA of the CDR3: TGCGCCAGCAACACGGGCAGGGGAGACTACGAGCAGTACTTC.

This clone has more than one count but fewer than ten. The chain combines TRBV7-9 with TRBJ2-1; 7 positions agree with TRBD2. CDR3 size: 12 residues. Unmatched junction bases numbered 5, after V lost 6 bases and J lost 9 bases. CDR1 is SEHNR, CDR2 FQNEAQ, per germline (reference sequence). CDR3 residues: CASRDRGVEQFF. In nucleotides, the CDR3 is TGTGCCAGCAGAGACCGGGGGGTTGAGCAGTTCTTC.

This chain uses TRBV25-1 with TRBJ1-1; 8 bases are shared with TRBD1. Germline V CDR1 and CDR2: MGHDK, SYGVNS. V dropped 2 bases and J dropped 3; count of bases not matched to a gene: 2. The CDR3 extends over 14 amino acids. The CDR3 DNA sequence: TGTGCCAGCAGTGAAGGACAGGGCTACACTGAAGCTTTCTTT. Its protein is CASSEGQGYTEAFF. Based on the CDR3 plus reference TRBV25-1 and TRBJ1-1, the full variable domain is EADIYQTPRYLVIGTGKKITLECSQTMGHDKMYWYQQDPGMELHLIHYSYGVNSTEKGDLSSESTVSRIRTEHFPLTLESARPSHTSQYLCASSEGQGYTEAFFGQGTRLTVV.

V and J are TRBV5-1 and TRBJ2-1, with TRBD1 identical over 10 bases. Germline CDR1 SGHRS, CDR2 YFSETQ. This CDR3 has 15 residues. V dropped 5 bases and J dropped 7; count of bases not matched to a gene: 9. In nucleotides, the CDR3 is TGCGCCAGCAGTGACAGGGGGCAAGTCAGGAATGAGCAGTTCTTC. Translated: CASSDRGQVRNEQFF.

The J gene is TRBJ2-3, the V gene TRBV15, with D tentatively TRBD1 (6 bases). CDR3 size: 14 residues. V was cut by 8 bases and J by 2 bases, with 14 bases left in between. The germline gives CDR1 LNHNV, CDR2 YYDKDF (reference sequence). The CDR3 DNA follows: TGTGCCACCCTGGGGGCGGACTCCACAGATACGCAGTATTTT. Its translation is CATLGADSTDTQYF. The variable domain in full, completed from reference TRBV15 and TRBJ2-3, reads DAMVIQNPRYQVTQFGKPVTLSCSQTLNHNVMYWYQQKSSQAPKLLFHYYDKDFNNEADTPDNFQSRRPNTSFCFLDIRSPGLGDTAMYLCATLGADSTDTQYFGPGTRLTVL.

The V gene is TRBV30, the J gene TRBJ1-5, with D possibly TRBD1 on 6 matching bases. The ends were cut back, 1 base at V and 9 bases at J, with 13 bases in the middle. Germline CDR1 GTSNPN, CDR2 SVGIG (reference sequence). The CDR3 contains 13 residues. The CDR3 here is CAWSAGESRPQHF. The CDR3, as DNA: TGTGCCTGGAGTGCAGGGGAGAGTCGGCCCCAGCATTTT.

This clone was detected a few times. The genes are TRBV28 and TRBJ1-1, with 8 positions matching TRBD1. CDR3 length equals 16 residues. With 4 bases clipped from V and 5 bases from J, the junction kept 12 bases outside the gene matches. The germline V gene has CDR1 MDHEN and CDR2 SYDVKM. The CDR3 reads CASSSIGQGDGTEAFF. As DNA, the CDR3 is TGTGCCAGCAGTTCAATCGGACAGGGTGACGGGACTGAAGCTTTCTTT.